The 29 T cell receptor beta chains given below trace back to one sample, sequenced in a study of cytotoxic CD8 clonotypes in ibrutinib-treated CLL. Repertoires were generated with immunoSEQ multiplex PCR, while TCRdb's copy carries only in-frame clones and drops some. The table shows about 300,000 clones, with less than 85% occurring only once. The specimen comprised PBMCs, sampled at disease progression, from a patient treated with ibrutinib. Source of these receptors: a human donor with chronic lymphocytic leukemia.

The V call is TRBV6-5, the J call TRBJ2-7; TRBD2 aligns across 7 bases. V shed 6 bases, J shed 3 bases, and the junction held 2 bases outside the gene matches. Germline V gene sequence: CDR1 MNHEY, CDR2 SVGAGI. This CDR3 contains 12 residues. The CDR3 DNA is TGTGCCAGCAGGGGGGGGGTCTACGAGCAGTACTTC. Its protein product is CASRGGVYEQYF.

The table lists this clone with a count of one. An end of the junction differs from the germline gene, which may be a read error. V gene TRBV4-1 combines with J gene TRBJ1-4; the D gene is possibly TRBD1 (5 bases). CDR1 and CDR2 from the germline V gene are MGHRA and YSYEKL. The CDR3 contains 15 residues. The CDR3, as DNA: TGCGCCAGCACCCAAAGTGGGGGTTCTAATGAAAAACTGTTTTTT. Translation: CASTQSGGSNEKLFF.

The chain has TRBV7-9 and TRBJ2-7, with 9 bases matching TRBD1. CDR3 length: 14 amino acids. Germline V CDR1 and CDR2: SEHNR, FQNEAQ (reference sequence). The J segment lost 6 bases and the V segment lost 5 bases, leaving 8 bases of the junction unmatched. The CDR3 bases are TGTGCCAGCAGCCTACAGGGGGCGAAGGGCGAGCAGTACTTC. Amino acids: CASSLQGAKGEQYF. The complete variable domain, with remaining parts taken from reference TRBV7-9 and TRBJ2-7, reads DTGVSQNPRHKITKRGQNVTFRCDPISEHNRLYWYRQTLGQGPEFLTYFQNEAQLEKSRLLSDRFSAERPKGSFSTLEIQRTEQGDSAMYLCASSLQGAKGEQYFGPGTRLTVT.

The CDR3 is CASSQDRPTENQPQHF. The CDR3 DNA reads TGCGCCAGCAGCCAAGATAGACCGACGGAAAATCAGCCCCAGCATTTT. The V gene is TRBV4-3, the J gene TRBJ1-5; D is uncertain. The V gene's germline CDR1 is LGHNA and CDR2 YSLEER. This CDR3 has 16 amino acids. Trimming stripped 0 bases from V and 4 bases from J, with 13 bases between.

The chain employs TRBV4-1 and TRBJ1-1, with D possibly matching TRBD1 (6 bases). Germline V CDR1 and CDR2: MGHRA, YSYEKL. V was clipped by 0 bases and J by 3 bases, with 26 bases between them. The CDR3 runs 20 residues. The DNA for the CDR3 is TGCGCCAGCAGCCAAGATCCAAATCTCAGGGGTCGTTGGGGGGACACTGAAGCTTTCTTT. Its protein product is CASSQDPNLRGRWGDTEAFF.

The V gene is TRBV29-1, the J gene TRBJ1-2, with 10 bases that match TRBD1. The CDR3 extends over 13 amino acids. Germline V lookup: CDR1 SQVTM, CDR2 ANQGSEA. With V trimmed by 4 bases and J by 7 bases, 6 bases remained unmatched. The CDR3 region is CSVGGQGSGGYTF. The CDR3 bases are TGCAGCGTTGGGGGACAGGGGAGCGGTGGCTACACCTTC.

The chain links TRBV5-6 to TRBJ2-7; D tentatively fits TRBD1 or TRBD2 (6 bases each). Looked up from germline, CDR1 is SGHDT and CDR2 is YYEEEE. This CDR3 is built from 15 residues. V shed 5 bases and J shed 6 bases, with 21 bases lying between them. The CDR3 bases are TGTGCCAGCAGTTACGCCGGGGGCAGGGTAGGCGAGCAGTACTTC. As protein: CASSYAGGRVGEQYF. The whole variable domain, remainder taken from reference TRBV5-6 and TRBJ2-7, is DAGVTQSPTHLIKTRGQQVTLRCSPKSGHDTVSWYQQALGQGPQFIFQYYEEEERQRGNFPDRFSGHQFPNYSSELNVNALLLGDSALYLCASSYAGGRVGEQYFGPGTRLTVT.

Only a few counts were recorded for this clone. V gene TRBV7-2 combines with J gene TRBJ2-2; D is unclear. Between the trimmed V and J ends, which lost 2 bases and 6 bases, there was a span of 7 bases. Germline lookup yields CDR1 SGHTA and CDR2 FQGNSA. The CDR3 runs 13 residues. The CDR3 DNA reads TGTGCCAGCAGCTTATTACACCCCGGGGAGCTGTTTTTT. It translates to CASSLLHPGELFF.

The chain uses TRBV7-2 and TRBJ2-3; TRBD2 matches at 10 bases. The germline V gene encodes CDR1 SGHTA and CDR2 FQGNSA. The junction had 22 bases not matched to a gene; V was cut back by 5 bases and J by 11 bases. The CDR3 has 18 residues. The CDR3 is CASSPFSSGRPEEIGQYF. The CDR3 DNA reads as TGTGCCAGCAGCCCTTTCTCTAGCGGGAGACCCGAAGAGATTGGGCAGTATTTT.

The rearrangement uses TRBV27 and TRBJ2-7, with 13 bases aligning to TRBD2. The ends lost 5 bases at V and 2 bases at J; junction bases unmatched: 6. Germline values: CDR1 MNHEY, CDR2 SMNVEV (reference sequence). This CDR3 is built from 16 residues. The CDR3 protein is CASSRGTSGVAYEQYF. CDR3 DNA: TGTGCCAGCAGTCGCGGGACTAGCGGGGTCGCCTACGAGCAGTACTTC.

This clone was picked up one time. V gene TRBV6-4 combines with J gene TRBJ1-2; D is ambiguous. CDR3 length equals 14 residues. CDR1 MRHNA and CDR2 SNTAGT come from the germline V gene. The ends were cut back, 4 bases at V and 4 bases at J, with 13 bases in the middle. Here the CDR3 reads CASSAKDRGYGYTF. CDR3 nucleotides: TGTGCCAGCAGTGCCAAAGACCGGGGCTATGGCTACACCTTC.

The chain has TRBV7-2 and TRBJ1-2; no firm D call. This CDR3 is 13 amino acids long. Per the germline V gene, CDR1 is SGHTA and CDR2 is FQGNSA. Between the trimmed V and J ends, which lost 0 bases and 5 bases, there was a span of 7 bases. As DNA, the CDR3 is TGTGCCAGCAGCTTAGCCCGGGAATATGGCTACACCTTC. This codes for CASSLAREYGYTF.

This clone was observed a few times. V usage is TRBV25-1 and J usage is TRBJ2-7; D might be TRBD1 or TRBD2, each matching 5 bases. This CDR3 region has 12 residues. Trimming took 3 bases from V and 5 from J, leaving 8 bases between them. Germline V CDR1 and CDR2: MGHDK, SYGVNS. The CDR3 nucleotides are TGTGCCAGCAGTGATCAGGGAGACGAGCAGTACTTC. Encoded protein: CASSDQGDEQYF.

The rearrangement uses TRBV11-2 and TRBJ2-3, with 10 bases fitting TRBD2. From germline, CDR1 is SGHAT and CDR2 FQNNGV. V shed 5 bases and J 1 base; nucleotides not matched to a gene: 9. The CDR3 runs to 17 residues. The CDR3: CASSIRTTSGGTDTQYF. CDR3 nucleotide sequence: TGTGCCAGCAGCATAAGAACTACTAGCGGGGGCACAGATACGCAGTATTTT.

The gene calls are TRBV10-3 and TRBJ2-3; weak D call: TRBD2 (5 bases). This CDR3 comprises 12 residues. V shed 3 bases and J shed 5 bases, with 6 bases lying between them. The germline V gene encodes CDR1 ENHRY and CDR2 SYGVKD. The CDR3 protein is CAISDEGDTQYF. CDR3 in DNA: TGTGCCATCAGTGACGAGGGAGATACGCAGTATTTT.

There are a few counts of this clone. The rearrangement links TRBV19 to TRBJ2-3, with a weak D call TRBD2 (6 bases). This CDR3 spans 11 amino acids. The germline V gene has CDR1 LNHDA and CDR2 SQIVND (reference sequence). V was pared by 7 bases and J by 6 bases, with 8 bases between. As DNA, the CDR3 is TGTGCCAGTACCCGGGGGGATACGCAGTATTTT. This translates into CASTRGDTQYF.

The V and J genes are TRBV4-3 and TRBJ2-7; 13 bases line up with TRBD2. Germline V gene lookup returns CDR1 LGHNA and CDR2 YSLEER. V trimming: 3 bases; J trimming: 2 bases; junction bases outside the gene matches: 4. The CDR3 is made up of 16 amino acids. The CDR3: CASSQLGLAGTYEQYF. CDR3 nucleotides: TGCGCCAGCAGCCAGTTGGGACTAGCGGGAACCTACGAGCAGTACTTC.

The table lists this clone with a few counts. Here the CDR3 reads CASALVGVEKLFF. For the CDR3, the DNA is TGTGCCAGCGCCTTGGTGGGGGTTGAAAAACTGTTTTTT. The rearrangement uses TRBV27 and TRBJ1-4; D may be TRBD1 (5 bases). CDR1 and CDR2 from the germline V gene are MNHEY and SMNVEV (reference sequence). The CDR3 is made up of 13 amino acids. V lost 8 bases to trimming and J lost 7 bases, with 14 bases between them.

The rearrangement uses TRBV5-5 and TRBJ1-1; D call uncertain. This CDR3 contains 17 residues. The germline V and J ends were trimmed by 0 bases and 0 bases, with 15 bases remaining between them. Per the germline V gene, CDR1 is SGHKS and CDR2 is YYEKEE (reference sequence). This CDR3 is CASSLVVARQVNTEAFF. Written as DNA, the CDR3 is TGTGCCAGCAGCTTGGTGGTCGCGCGTCAGGTGAACACTGAAGCTTTCTTT.

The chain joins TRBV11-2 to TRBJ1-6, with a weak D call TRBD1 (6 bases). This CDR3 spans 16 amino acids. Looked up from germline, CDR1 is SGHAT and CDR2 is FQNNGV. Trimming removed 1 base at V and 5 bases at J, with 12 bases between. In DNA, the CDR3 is TGTGCCAGCAGCTTAGTCTGGGAGGGGGATAATTCACCCCTCCACTTT. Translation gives CASSLVWEGDNSPLHF.

In nucleotides, the CDR3 is TGCGCCAGCAGACGAGGACAGGGCGCCTACGAGCAGTACTTC. Translation gives CASRRGQGAYEQYF. V is TRBV5-1 and J is TRBJ2-7, with TRBD1 matching 8 bases. J was trimmed by 2 bases and V by 5 bases; bases with no gene match: 6. Looked up from germline, CDR1 is SGHRS and CDR2 is YFSETQ. The CDR3 consists of 14 residues.

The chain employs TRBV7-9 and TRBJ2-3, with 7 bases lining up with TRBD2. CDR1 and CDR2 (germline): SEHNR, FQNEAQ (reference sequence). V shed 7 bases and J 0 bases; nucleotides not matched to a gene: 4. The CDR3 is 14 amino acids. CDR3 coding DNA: TGTGCCAGCATCCCTAGCGGAAGCACAGATACGCAGTATTTT. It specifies CASIPSGSTDTQYF.

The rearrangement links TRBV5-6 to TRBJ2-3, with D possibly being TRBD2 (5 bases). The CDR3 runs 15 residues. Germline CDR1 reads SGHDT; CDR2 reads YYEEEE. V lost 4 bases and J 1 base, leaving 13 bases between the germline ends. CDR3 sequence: CASSQPGLGTDTQYF. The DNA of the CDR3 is TGTGCCAGCAGCCAGCCCGGACTGGGCACAGATACGCAGTATTTT.

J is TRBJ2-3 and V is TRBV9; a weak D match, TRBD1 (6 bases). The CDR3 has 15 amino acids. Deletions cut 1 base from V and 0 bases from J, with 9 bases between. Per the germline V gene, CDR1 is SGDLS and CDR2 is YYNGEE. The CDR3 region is CASSVYTGSTDTQYF. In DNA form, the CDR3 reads TGTGCCAGCAGCGTATATACAGGGAGCACAGATACGCAGTATTTT.

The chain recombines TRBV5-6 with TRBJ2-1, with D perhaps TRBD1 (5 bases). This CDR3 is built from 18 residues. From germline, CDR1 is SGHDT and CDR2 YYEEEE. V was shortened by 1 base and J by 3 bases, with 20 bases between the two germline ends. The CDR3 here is CASSLYMTAFKLYNEQFF. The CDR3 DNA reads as TGTGCCAGCAGCTTGTATATGACAGCCTTTAAGCTCTACAATGAGCAGTTCTTC.

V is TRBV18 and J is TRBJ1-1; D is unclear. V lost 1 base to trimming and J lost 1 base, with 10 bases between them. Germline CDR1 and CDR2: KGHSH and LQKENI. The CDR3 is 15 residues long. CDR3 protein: CASSPQGSGNTEAFF. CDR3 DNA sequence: TGTGCCAGCTCACCACAGGGATCTGGGAACACTGAAGCTTTCTTT.

CDR3 coding DNA: TGTGCCAGCAGGGACAGGGGGCATGAAAAACTGTTTTTT. It translates to CASRDRGHEKLFF. The chain carries TRBV5-4 and TRBJ1-4; TRBD1 matches at 11 bases. There are 13 residues in the CDR3. Germline CDR1 and CDR2: SGHNT and YYREEE (reference sequence). J lost 6 bases, V lost 5 bases, and 0 bases had no gene match. Variable domain in full (rest from reference TRBV5-4 and TRBJ1-4): ETGVTQSPTHLIKTRGQQVTLRCSSQSGHNTVSWYQQALGQGPQFIFQYYREEENGRGNFPPRFSGLQFPNYSSELNVNALELDDSALYLCASRDRGHEKLFFGSGTQLSVL.

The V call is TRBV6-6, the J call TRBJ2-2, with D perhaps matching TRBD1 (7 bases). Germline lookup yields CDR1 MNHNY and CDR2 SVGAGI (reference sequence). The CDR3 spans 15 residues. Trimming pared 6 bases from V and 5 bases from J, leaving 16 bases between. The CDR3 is CASSLRSGGTGELFF. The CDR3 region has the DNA TGTGCCAGCAGCCTGCGATCAGGGGGGACCGGGGAGCTGTTTTTT.

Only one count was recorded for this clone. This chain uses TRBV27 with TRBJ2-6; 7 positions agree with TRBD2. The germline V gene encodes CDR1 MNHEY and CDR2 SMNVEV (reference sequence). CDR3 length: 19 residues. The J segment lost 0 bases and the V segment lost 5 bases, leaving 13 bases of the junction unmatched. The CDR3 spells CASSISGVFHLSGANVLTF. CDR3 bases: TGTGCCAGCAGTATAAGCGGGGTTTTCCACCTCTCTGGGGCCAACGTCCTGACTTTC. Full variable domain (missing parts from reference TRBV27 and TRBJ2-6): EAQVTQNPRYLITVTGKKLTVTCSQNMNHEYMSWYRQDPGLGLRQIYYSMNVEVTDKGDVPEGYKVSRKEKRNFPLILESPSPNQTSLYFCASSISGVFHLSGANVLTFGAGSRLTVL.